This entry concerns a single TCR beta chain. Under the authors' procedure: The authors estimated nucleated cell counts from reference gene primer amplification. Libraries were prepared by immunoSEQ multiplex PCR; TCRdb keeps only in-frame clonotypes and omits some of them. V and J calls and clone size come straight from that table; D and trimming were deduced from the DNA. This table has fewer than 250,000 clones, under 85% appearing once. This sample was taken from a study of blood T cell repertoires in COVID-19. About the study: Nucleic acid was either cDNA or gDNA, and it came from T cells, B-cell-depleted T cells, or PBMCs.

All enrollees were about 18 to 89 years old and from 25 or so US areas. Participants' own reports of clinical history determined their cohort assignment. The CDR3 length is 13 residues. V gave up 1 base and J gave up 6 bases, with 7 bases separating them. Germline V gives CDR1 LGHNA, CDR2 YSLEER. The V and J genes are TRBV4-3 and TRBJ2-1; D is unresolved. This clonotype originated in a man between 60 and 70 years old who had recovered from COVID-19. Sequenced: PBMCs or T cells enriched from blood (not recorded which). CDR3 bases: TGCGCCAGCAGCCAAGTTCCCGTCAATGAGCAGTTCTTC. Its protein is CASSQVPVNEQFF.